This record looks at one T cell receptor (beta chain) sequence and its context. The sample is drawn from a study of blood T cell repertoires in COVID-19. Background on the study: COVID-19 samples collected from the United States, Italy and Spain covered acute and convalescent phases. Nucleic acid was either cDNA or gDNA, and it came from T cells, B-cell-depleted T cells, or PBMCs.

Authors' analysis steps: Estimation of nucleated cell counts was performed using reference gene primer amplification. The assay was immunoSEQ multiplex PCR, and TCRdb's table has in-frame clones only and misses some. Clone size and the V and J calls come from that table; the DNA yielded D and trimming. This table has 180,000 or so clones, about 86% appearing once. CDR1 is SGHRS, CDR2 YFSETQ, per germline. J gave up 7 bases and V 7 bases, and 8 bases lay outside the gene matches. The CDR3 loop spans 14 amino acids. The sequence was obtained from a man aged 60-69 years with acute or convalescent COVID-19. Specimen: peripheral blood. This chain connects TRBV5-1 to TRBJ2-2, with 9 nucleotides matching TRBD2. CDR3 amino acids: CASRLAGRGGELFF. In DNA form, the CDR3 reads TGCGCCAGCCGGCTAGCGGGAAGGGGCGGGGAGCTGTTTTTT.